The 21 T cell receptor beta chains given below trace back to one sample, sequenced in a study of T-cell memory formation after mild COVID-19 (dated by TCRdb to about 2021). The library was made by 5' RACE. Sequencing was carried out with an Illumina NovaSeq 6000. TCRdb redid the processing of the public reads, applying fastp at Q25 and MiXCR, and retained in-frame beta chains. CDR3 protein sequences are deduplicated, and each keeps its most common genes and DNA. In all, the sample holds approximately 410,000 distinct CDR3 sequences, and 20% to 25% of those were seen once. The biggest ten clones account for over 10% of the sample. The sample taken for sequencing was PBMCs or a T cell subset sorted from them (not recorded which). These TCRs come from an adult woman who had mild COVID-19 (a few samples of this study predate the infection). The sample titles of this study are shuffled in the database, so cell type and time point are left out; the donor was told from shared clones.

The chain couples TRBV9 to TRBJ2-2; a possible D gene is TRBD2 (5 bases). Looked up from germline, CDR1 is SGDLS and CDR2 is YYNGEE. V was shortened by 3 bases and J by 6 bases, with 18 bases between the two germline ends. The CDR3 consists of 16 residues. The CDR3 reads CASSGWELDFAGELFF. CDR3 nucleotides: TGTGCCAGCAGCGGGTGGGAGCTAGATTTCGCCGGGGAGCTGTTTTTT.

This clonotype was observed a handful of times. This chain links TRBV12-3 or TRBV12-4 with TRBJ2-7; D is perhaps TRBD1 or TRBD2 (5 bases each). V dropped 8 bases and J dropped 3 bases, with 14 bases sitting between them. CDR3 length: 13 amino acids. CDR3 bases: TGTGCCAGCGGTCGGGGCAGCTTCTACGAGCAGTACTTC. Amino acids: CASGRGSFYEQYF.

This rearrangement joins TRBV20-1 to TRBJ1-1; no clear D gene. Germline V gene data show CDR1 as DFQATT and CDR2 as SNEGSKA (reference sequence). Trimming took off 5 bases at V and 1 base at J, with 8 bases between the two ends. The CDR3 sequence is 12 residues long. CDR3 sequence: CSAATGNTEAFF. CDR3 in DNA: TGCAGTGCTGCGACCGGGAACACTGAAGCTTTCTTT.

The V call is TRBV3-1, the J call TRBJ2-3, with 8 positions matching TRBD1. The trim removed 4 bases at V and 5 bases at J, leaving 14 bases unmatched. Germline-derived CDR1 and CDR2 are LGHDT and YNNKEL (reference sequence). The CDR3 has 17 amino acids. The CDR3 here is CASSLGTGTGLGDTQYF. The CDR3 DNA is TGTGCCAGCAGCCTCGGCACCGGGACAGGCCTGGGAGATACGCAGTATTTT.

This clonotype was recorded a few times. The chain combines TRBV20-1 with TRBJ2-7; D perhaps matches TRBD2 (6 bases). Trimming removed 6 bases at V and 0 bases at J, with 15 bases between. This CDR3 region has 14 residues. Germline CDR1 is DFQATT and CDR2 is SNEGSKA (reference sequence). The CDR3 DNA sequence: TGCAGTGCCGGATCGACTAGGTACTCCTACGAGCAGTACTTC. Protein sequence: CSAGSTRYSYEQYF.

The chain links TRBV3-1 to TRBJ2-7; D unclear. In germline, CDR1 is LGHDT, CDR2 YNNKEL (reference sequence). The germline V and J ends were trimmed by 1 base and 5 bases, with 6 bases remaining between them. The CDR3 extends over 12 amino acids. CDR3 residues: CASSQVFHEQYF. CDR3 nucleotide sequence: TGTGCCAGCAGCCAAGTATTCCACGAGCAGTACTTC.

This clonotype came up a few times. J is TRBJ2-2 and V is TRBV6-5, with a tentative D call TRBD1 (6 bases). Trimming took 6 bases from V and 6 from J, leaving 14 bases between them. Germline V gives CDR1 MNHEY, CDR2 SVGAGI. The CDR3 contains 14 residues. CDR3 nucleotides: TGTGCCAGCAGCAACCAGGGGCCGTCCGGGGAGCTGTTTTTT. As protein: CASSNQGPSGELFF.

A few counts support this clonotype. The CDR3 sequence is CASSRALAGGNEQYF. In DNA, the CDR3 is TGTGCCAGCAGCCGGGCTCTAGCGGGAGGCAACGAGCAGTACTTC. The rearrangement joins TRBV6-5 to TRBJ2-7; 11 bases align to TRBD2. The germline CDR1 and CDR2 sequences are MNHEY and SVGAGI. The V gene end was trimmed by 6 bases and the J gene end by 5 bases; junction bases not matched to a gene: 9. The CDR3 has 15 amino acids.

This chain's CDR3 is CASSPTSGMNTGELFF. The CDR3 region has the DNA TGTGCCAGCAGCCCGACTAGCGGGATGAACACCGGGGAGCTGTTTTTT. The V gene is TRBV7-9, the J gene TRBJ2-2, with 11 bases identical to TRBD2. Unmatched junction bases numbered 3, after V lost 5 bases and J lost 1 base. The length of the CDR3 is 16 residues. CDR1 and CDR2 (germline): SEHNR, FQNEAQ (reference sequence).

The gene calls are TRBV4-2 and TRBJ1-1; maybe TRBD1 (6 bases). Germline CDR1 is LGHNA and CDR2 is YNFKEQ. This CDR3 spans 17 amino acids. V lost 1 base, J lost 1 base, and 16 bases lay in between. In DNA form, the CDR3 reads TGTGCCAGCAGCCAAGTTGTCCAGGGGCCCCCGAACACTGAAGCTTTCTTT. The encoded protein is CASSQVVQGPPNTEAFF.

The CDR3 nucleotides are TGTGCCAGCAGTTTTTCCGGGGCCCTCTGGGAGACCCAGTACTTC. Translated: CASSFSGALWETQYF. The chain employs TRBV12-3 or TRBV12-4 and TRBJ2-5, with D perhaps TRBD1 or TRBD2 (5 bases each). V lost 3 bases and J lost 5, with 16 bases in between. This CDR3 region has 15 residues.

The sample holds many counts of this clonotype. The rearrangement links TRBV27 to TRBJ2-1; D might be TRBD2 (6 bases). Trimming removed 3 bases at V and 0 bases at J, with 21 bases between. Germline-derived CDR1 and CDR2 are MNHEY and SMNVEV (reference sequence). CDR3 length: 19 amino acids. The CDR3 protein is CASSFSTSPRLSSYNEQFF. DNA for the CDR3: TGTGCCAGCAGTTTCTCGACTAGTCCAAGGCTAAGCTCCTACAATGAGCAGTTCTTC.

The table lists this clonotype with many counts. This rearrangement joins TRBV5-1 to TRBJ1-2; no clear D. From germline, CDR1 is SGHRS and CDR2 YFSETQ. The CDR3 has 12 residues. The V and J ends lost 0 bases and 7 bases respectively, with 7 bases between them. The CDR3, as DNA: TGCGCCAGCAGCTTGGACGTTTTTGGCTACACCTTC. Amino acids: CASSLDVFGYTF.

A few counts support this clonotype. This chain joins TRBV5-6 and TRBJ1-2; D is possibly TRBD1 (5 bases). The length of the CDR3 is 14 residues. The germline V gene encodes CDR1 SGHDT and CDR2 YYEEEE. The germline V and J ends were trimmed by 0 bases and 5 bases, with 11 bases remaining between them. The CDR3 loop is CASSLGQGLYGYTF. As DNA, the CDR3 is TGTGCCAGCAGCTTGGGTCAGGGCCTGTATGGCTACACCTTC.

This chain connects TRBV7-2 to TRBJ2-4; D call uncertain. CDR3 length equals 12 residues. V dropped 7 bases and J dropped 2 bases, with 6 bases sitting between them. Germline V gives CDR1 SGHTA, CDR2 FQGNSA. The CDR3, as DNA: TGTGCCAGCACCCTGACCAAAAACATTCAGTACTTC. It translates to CASTLTKNIQYF.

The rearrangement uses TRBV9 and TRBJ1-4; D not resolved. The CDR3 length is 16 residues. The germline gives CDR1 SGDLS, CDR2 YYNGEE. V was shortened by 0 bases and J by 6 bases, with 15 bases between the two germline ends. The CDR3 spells CASSVGAGSRYEKLFF. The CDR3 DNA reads TGTGCCAGCAGCGTAGGGGCAGGAAGCCGGTATGAAAAACTGTTTTTT.

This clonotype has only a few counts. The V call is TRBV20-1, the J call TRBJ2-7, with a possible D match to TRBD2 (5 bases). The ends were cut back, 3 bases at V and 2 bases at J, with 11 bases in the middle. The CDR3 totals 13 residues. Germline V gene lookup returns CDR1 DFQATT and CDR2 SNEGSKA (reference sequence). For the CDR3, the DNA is TGCAGTGCTAGGGACTTAGCGCCCTACGAGCAGTACTTC. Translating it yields CSARDLAPYEQYF.

The CDR3 nucleotides are TGTGCCAGCACCCTAGGACCGGGGTTCAATGAGCAGTTCTTC. Translating gives CASTLGPGFNEQFF. The chain recombines TRBV7-2 with TRBJ2-1; TRBD2 might be the D (5 bases). V lost 7 bases and J lost 6, with 16 bases in between. Per germline, CDR1 SGHTA and CDR2 FQGNSA. The CDR3 is 14 amino acids.

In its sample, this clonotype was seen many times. CDR3 nucleotide sequence: TGTGCCAGTAGTATGTTACAGTCCCAGGTGGATACGCAGTATTTT. It encodes CASSMLQSQVDTQYF. The J gene is TRBJ2-3, the V gene TRBV19; the D is unclear. CDR3 size: 15 residues. Germline CDR1 is LNHDA and CDR2 is SQIVND (reference sequence). The ends were cut back, 3 bases at V and 6 bases at J, with 16 bases in the middle.

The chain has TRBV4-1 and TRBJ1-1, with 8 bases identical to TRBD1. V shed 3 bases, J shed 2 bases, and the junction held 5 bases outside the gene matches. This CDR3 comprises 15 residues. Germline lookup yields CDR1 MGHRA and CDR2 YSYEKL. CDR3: CASSHTDRDNTEAFF. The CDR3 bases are TGCGCCAGCAGCCACACGGACAGGGACAACACTGAAGCTTTCTTT.

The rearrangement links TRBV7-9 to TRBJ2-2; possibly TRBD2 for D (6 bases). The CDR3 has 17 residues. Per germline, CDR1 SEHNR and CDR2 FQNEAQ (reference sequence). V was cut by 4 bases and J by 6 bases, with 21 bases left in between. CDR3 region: CASSSSLRDFLPGELFF. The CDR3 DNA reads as TGTGCCAGCAGCTCGAGTTTGCGGGACTTCCTCCCCGGGGAGCTGTTTTTT. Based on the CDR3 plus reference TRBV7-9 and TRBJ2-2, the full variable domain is DTGVSQNPRHKITKRGQNVTFRCDPISEHNRLYWYRQTLGQGPEFLTYFQNEAQLEKSRLLSDRFSAERPKGSFSTLEIQRTEQGDSAMYLCASSSSLRDFLPGELFFGEGSRLTVL.